The T cell receptor beta chain described here comes from a study of blood T cells in healthy people across ages. A second roughly 6 to 11 cycle PCR used barcoded and J-beta primers. Researchers report that a template-switch adaptor with 12 random nucleotides tagged each cDNA molecule. Via MiXCR, TCRdb re-called the 5' RACE reads, giving one row per CDR3 protein. The sample carries over 1,200,000 distinct CDR3 sequences, approximately 63% recorded once. Study-level findings and limits: Versus aged donors, long-lived donors had higher diversity and more naive CD4+ cells.

This CDR3 contains 14 residues. Looked up from germline, CDR1 is SGHDT and CDR2 is YYEEEE. Trimming pared 3 bases from V and 10 bases from J, leaving 16 bases between. This clonotype was recorded only once. The antigen is not known. The rearrangement uses TRBV5-6 and TRBJ1-4; D gene uncertain. The sequencing input was blood. This TCR derives from a man aged 18 to 30 in good health. The CDR3 loop reads CASSSDTGEGKLFF. CDR3 sequence (DNA): TGTGCCAGCAGCTCCGACACCGGTGAGGGAAAACTGTTTTTT. Full variable domain (missing parts from reference TRBV5-6 and TRBJ1-4): DAGVTQSPTHLIKTRGQQVTLRCSPKSGHDTVSWYQQALGQGPQFIFQYYEEEERQRGNFPDRFSGHQFPNYSSELNVNALLLGDSALYLCASSSDTGEGKLFFGSGTQLSVL.